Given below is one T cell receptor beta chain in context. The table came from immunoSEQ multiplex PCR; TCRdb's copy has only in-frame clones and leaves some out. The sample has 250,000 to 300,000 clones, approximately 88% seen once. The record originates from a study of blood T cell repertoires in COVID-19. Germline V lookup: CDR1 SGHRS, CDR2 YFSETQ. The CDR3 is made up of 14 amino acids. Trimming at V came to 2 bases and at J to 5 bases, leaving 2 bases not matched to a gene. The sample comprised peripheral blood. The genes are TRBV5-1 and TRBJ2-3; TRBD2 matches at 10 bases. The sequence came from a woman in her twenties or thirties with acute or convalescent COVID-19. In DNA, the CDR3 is TGCGCCAGCAGCTTAGCGGGAGGGCTAGATACGCAGTATTTT. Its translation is CASSLAGGLDTQYF.